The 28 T cell receptor beta chains in this list originate from one sample, sequenced in a study of type 1 regulatory T cells. The antigens these receptors bind are not known. TCRdb reprocessed the reads with MiXCR, giving one entry per CDR3 protein. The data show approximately 72,000 distinct CDR3 sequences, around 63% seen once. Material: cultured T cells, either the whole culture or a sorted T cell fraction (not recorded which). Subset reported: Tr1-enriched cell product generated in vitro against host alloantigens. The receptors were gathered from a human donor in good health.

The DNA of the CDR3 is TGTGCCAGCAGCTTATTCCCTGTTAATGGGGGCTTTGGAAACACCATATATTTT. Translated, it gives CASSLFPVNGGFGNTIYF. V and J are TRBV7-3 and TRBJ1-3; a possible D gene is TRBD1 (6 bases). Germline V gene data show CDR1 as SGHTA and CDR2 as FQGTGA. The CDR3 sequence is 18 residues long. The V gene lost 2 bases and the J gene lost 3 bases, with 20 bases spanning the gap.

The chain combines TRBV19 with TRBJ1-1, with D possibly being TRBD1 (5 bases). V lost 4 bases and J 5 bases, leaving 11 bases between the germline ends. Germline assignment: CDR1 LNHDA and CDR2 SQIVND (reference sequence). The CDR3 sequence is 13 residues long. CDR3 in DNA: TGTGCCAGTAGTAACCTCGACAGAACTGAAGCTTTCTTT. Its translation is CASSNLDRTEAFF.

This clonotype is medium-sized. The V call is TRBV5-1, the J call TRBJ2-7; D is undetermined. The V and J ends lost 5 bases and 2 bases respectively, with 11 bases between them. Germline lookup yields CDR1 SGHRS and CDR2 YFSETQ. The CDR3 is 13 residues long. The CDR3 DNA sequence: TGCGCCAGCAGTGTAGGGCCGACCTACGAGCAGTACTTC. This sequence encodes CASSVGPTYEQYF.

A word on this clonotype: The conserved phenylalanine or tryptophan is not found at the CDR3 terminus, so this likely reflects a read error. Written as DNA, the CDR3 is TGTGCCACGGAGGCCGGGGGCTTGGAAAAACTGTTTTTA. This codes for CATEAGGLEKLFL. This rearrangement joins TRBV2 to TRBJ1-4; D may be TRBD1 (6 bases). Germline V gene data show CDR1 as SNHLY and CDR2 as FYNNEI. V was shortened by 10 bases and J by 8 bases, with 17 bases between the two germline ends. The CDR3 extends over 13 amino acids.

This chain uses TRBV6-5 with TRBJ2-1; D may be TRBD1 (6 bases). The V and J ends lost 4 bases and 4 bases respectively, with 14 bases between them. CDR1 is MNHEY and CDR2 is SVGAGI in the germline V gene. The CDR3 has 15 amino acids. The DNA of the CDR3 is TGTGCCAGCAGTTCACCGGGACACCATTACAATGAGCAGTTCTTC. Residues: CASSSPGHHYNEQFF.

This clonotype showed up just a few times. The chain joins TRBV20-1 to TRBJ2-2; 9 bases agree with TRBD1. The germline V gene has CDR1 DFQATT and CDR2 SNEGSKA (reference sequence). CDR3 length: 15 residues. Losses at the gene ends were 3 bases for V and 6 bases for J; bases not matched to a gene: 8. The CDR3 DNA sequence: TGCAGTGCTAGCCGCCCGGGACAGGGCTCCGGGGAGCTGTTTTTT. Protein sequence: CSASRPGQGSGELFF.

This chain joins TRBV9 and TRBJ1-5, with 7 bases lining up with TRBD1. Germline CDR1 and CDR2: SGDLS and YYNGEE. V gave up 0 bases and J gave up 5 bases; unmatched junction bases: 2. CDR3 length equals 14 residues. The CDR3 protein is CASSVGTGDQPQHF. CDR3 nucleotides: TGTGCCAGCAGCGTAGGTACAGGGGATCAGCCCCAGCATTTT.

V usage is TRBV15 and J usage is TRBJ1-1, with D possibly being TRBD1 (6 bases). Germline CDR1 and CDR2: LNHNV and YYDKDF (reference sequence). This CDR3 comprises 16 residues. Trimming cost V 5 bases and J 6 bases, with 22 bases left between them. This CDR3 is CATSSSTGRRGSEAFF. The CDR3 DNA reads TGTGCCACCAGCTCCTCAACAGGGAGGAGGGGGTCTGAAGCTTTCTTT.

This clonotype was observed a handful of times. The rearrangement links TRBV24-1 to TRBJ2-5; D is uncertain. With 2 bases removed from V and 3 bases from J, the gap between germline ends came to 9 bases. The CDR3 totals 14 residues. The germline V gene encodes CDR1 KGHDR and CDR2 SFDVKD. The CDR3: CATSDWKREETQYF. DNA for the CDR3: TGTGCCACCAGTGATTGGAAGCGAGAAGAGACCCAGTACTTC.

This clonotype occurred a few times. The rearrangement links TRBV15 to TRBJ2-1; 8 bases are a match to TRBD1. With V trimmed by 2 bases and J by 4 bases, 1 base remained unmatched. Germline-derived CDR1 and CDR2 are LNHNV and YYDKDF (reference sequence). The CDR3 is made up of 14 amino acids. The CDR3 spells CATSRRQGYNEQFF. CDR3 sequence (DNA): TGTGCCACCAGCAGAAGACAGGGGTACAATGAGCAGTTCTTC.

This clonotype was seen only once. The V gene is TRBV9, the J gene TRBJ2-3; D remains unclear. V gave up 0 bases and J gave up 3 bases, with 11 bases separating them. The CDR3 extends over 15 amino acids. In germline, CDR1 is SGDLS, CDR2 YYNGEE. CDR3 DNA sequence: TGTGCCAGCAGCGTAGGGAACAGTATTACAGATACGCAGTATTTT. It codes for CASSVGNSITDTQYF.

The chain uses TRBV5-1 and TRBJ1-5; D is uncertain. This CDR3 is built from 13 residues. The V and J ends lost 4 bases and 1 base respectively, with 6 bases between them. The germline V gene has CDR1 SGHRS and CDR2 YFSETQ. CDR3 sequence reads: CASSVESNQPQHF. The CDR3 nucleotides are TGCGCCAGCAGCGTGGAGAGCAATCAGCCCCAGCATTTT. The variable domain in full, with the rest retrieved from reference TRBV5-1 and TRBJ1-5, is KAGVTQTPRYLIKTRGQQVTLSCSPISGHRSVSWYQQTPGQGLQFLFEYFSETQRNKGNFPGRFSGRQFSNSRSEMNVSTLELGDSALYLCASSVESNQPQHFGDGTRLSIL.

The rearrangement links TRBV7-8 to TRBJ2-6, with 10 bases matching TRBD2. The V gene end was trimmed by 7 bases and the J gene end by 1 base; junction bases not matched to a gene: 4. CDR3 length: 16 amino acids. Germline CDR1 reads SGHVS; CDR2 reads FQNEAQ. The CDR3 nucleotides are TGTGCCAGCACCCTTAGCGGGGGGTCTGGGGCCAACGTCCTGACTTTC. Its translation: CASTLSGGSGANVLTF.

This chain links TRBV5-1 with TRBJ2-3, with D possibly TRBD2 on 6 matching bases. The V end was cut by 1 base, the J end by 1 base, with 10 bases between. This CDR3 spans 15 amino acids. Germline V lookup: CDR1 SGHRS, CDR2 YFSETQ. In nucleotides, the CDR3 is TGCGCCAGCAGCTTGAGATCGGGAGGCACAGATACGCAGTATTTT. This gives the protein CASSLRSGGTDTQYF. The entire variable domain, with the rest obtained from reference TRBV5-1 and TRBJ2-3, is as follows: KAGVTQTPRYLIKTRGQQVTLSCSPISGHRSVSWYQQTPGQGLQFLFEYFSETQRNKGNFPGRFSGRQFSNSRSEMNVSTLELGDSALYLCASSLRSGGTDTQYFGPGTRLTVL.

This clonotype was seen only a few times. The J gene is TRBJ1-1, the V gene TRBV6-5, with 8 bases fitting TRBD1. Trimming took 5 bases from V and 0 from J; bases not matched to a gene: 8. CDR3 size: 16 residues. From germline, CDR1 is MNHEY and CDR2 SVGAGI. The CDR3 DNA is TGTGCCAGCAGTGGCCCTCAGGGGGCTATGAACACTGAAGCTTTCTTT. Translated, it gives CASSGPQGAMNTEAFF.

The chain has TRBV20-1 and TRBJ2-7; 9 bases align to TRBD2. Germline CDR1 and CDR2: DFQATT and SNEGSKA (reference sequence). This CDR3 comprises 14 residues. V trimming: 6 bases; J trimming: 1 base; junction bases outside the gene matches: 7. The CDR3 is CSANSGGISYEQYF. The CDR3 nucleotides are TGCAGTGCCAATAGCGGGGGAATTTCCTACGAGCAGTACTTC.

This clonotype was observed once. The gene calls are TRBV30 and TRBJ1-6; D is unclear. The CDR3 is made up of 13 amino acids. V was clipped by 1 base and J by 9 bases, with 10 bases between them. Germline values: CDR1 GTSNPN, CDR2 SVGIG (reference sequence). For the CDR3, the DNA is TGTGCCTGGAGTGAGGACCGGGGTTCACCCCTCCACTTT. This translates into CAWSEDRGSPLHF. Looking up the rest from reference TRBV30 and TRBJ1-6 gives the full variable domain: SQTIHQWPATLVQPVGSPLSLECTVEGTSNPNLYWYRQAAGRGLQLLFYSVGIGQISSEVPQNLSASRPQDRQFILSSKKLLLSDSGFYLCAWSEDRGSPLHFGNGTRLTVT.

V gene TRBV4-2 combines with J gene TRBJ2-3; D not resolved. CDR3 size: 14 residues. The V gene's germline CDR1 is LGHNA and CDR2 YNFKEQ. Trimming stripped 0 bases from V and 6 bases from J, with 10 bases between. CDR3 loop: CASSQDPLSDTQYF. The CDR3 nucleotides are TGTGCCAGCAGCCAAGATCCGCTATCGGATACGCAGTATTTT.

The V gene is TRBV19, the J gene TRBJ1-2; TRBD1 is a possible D gene (6 bases). V lost 3 bases, J lost 7 bases, and 18 bases lay in between. CDR1 and CDR2 (germline): LNHDA, SQIVND (reference sequence). CDR3 size: 15 residues. Here the CDR3 reads CASSISPGEVAGYTF. In nucleotides, the CDR3 is TGTGCCAGTAGTATTTCTCCAGGGGAAGTCGCTGGCTACACCTTC.

This clonotype was seen more than once but under ten times. J is TRBJ2-7 and V is TRBV3-1; 10 bases map to TRBD2. CDR1 and CDR2 from the germline V gene are LGHDT and YNNKEL (reference sequence). Trimming cost V 0 bases and J 0 bases; bases outside gene matches: 8. CDR3 size: 18 residues. CDR3 loop: CASSQDLAGAGHSYEQYF. DNA of the CDR3: TGTGCCAGCAGCCAAGACCTAGCGGGAGCAGGGCACTCCTACGAGCAGTACTTC.

This sequence joins TRBV28 and TRBJ2-4; 8 bases map to TRBD2. The CDR3 totals 19 residues. CDR1 and CDR2 from the germline V gene are MDHEN and SYDVKM. The trim removed 6 bases at V and 0 bases at J, leaving 16 bases unmatched. The DNA for the CDR3 is TGTGCCAGCAGCTCTAGATCAAGCGGGAGTTATCTAGCCAAAAACATTCAGTACTTC. Translating gives CASSSRSSGSYLAKNIQYF.

The V gene is TRBV28, the J gene TRBJ2-1; D remains ambiguous. Germline V gene lookup returns CDR1 MDHEN and CDR2 SYDVKM. V lost 5 bases, J lost 6 bases, and 14 bases lay in between. The CDR3 spans 14 residues. The CDR3 region is CASSPKERLNEQFF. The CDR3 DNA reads TGTGCCAGCAGTCCAAAAGAGAGGCTCAATGAGCAGTTCTTC. The full variable domain, completed using reference TRBV28 and TRBJ2-1, is DVKVTQSSRYLVKRTGEKVFLECVQDMDHENMFWYRQDPGLGLRLIYFSYDVKMKEKGDIPEGYSVSREKKERFSLILESASTNQTSMYLCASSPKERLNEQFFGPGTRLTVL.

The rearrangement links TRBV5-1 to TRBJ2-7; 8 positions match TRBD1. The J segment lost 6 bases and the V segment lost 4 bases, leaving 9 bases of the junction unmatched. CDR1 and CDR2 (germline): SGHRS, YFSETQ. This CDR3 spans 14 amino acids. The CDR3 DNA reads as TGCGCCAGCAGCACAGACAGGGGTTTGCGCGAGCAGTACTTC. Residues: CASSTDRGLREQYF.

This clonotype has only one observation. This rearrangement joins TRBV10-3 to TRBJ2-1, with D perhaps TRBD1 or TRBD2 (5 bases each). This CDR3 contains 14 residues. Germline loops: CDR1 ENHRY, CDR2 SYGVKD. V gave up 4 bases and J gave up 8 bases, with 15 bases separating them. The CDR3 spells CAISGQGDVDEQFF. The CDR3 DNA follows: TGTGCCATCAGTGGGCAGGGAGATGTCGATGAGCAGTTCTTC.

This clonotype has a handful of counts. This chain uses TRBV5-1 with TRBJ2-4; D perhaps matches TRBD1 (6 bases). Per the germline V gene, CDR1 is SGHRS and CDR2 is YFSETQ. This CDR3 is 14 amino acids long. V was clipped by 4 bases and J by 8 bases, with 16 bases between them. In nucleotides, the CDR3 is TGCGCCAGCAGCGATGGACAGATTGCGGACATTCAGTACTTC. Its protein is CASSDGQIADIQYF.

This clonotype is a singleton in its sample. The rearrangement joins TRBV3-1 to TRBJ2-2; D tentatively fits TRBD1 or TRBD2 (5 bases each). The CDR3 loop spans 17 amino acids. CDR1 is LGHDT and CDR2 is YNNKEL in the germline V gene (reference sequence). Trimming took 1 base from V and 3 from J, leaving 15 bases between them. CDR3 nucleotides: TGTGCCAGCAGCCAAGTAAAGTCGGGGCCGGACACCGGGGAGCTGTTTTTT. Translation: CASSQVKSGPDTGELFF.

The chain recombines TRBV6-5 with TRBJ2-2; no clear D gene. V was shortened by 5 bases and J by 6 bases, with 7 bases between the two germline ends. This CDR3 contains 12 residues. Germline V CDR1 and CDR2: MNHEY, SVGAGI. For the CDR3, the DNA is TGTGCCAGCAGTAACCCCTCCGGGGAGCTGTTTTTT. Its translation: CASSNPSGELFF.

The rearrangement links TRBV7-8 to TRBJ2-7; D gene uncertain. Trimming stripped 1 base from V and 2 bases from J, with 12 bases between. The CDR3 loop spans 15 amino acids. CDR1 and CDR2 from the germline V gene are SGHVS and FQNEAQ. The CDR3 sequence is CASSLGRLPAYEQYF. The CDR3 DNA follows: TGTGCCAGCAGCTTAGGTCGCCTCCCAGCCTACGAGCAGTACTTC.